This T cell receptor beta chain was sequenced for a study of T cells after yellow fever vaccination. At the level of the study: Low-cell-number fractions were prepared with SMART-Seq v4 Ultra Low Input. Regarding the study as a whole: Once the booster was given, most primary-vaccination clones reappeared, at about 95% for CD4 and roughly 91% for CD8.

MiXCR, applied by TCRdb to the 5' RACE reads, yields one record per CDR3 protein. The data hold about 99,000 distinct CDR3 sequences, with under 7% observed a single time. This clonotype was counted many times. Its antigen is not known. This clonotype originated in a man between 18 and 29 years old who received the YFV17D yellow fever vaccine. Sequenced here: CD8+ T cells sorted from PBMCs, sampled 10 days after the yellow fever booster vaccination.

The CDR3 loop is CASSLNYDTSGGNLDTQYF. CDR3 sequence (DNA): TGTGCCAGCAGCTTAAATTACGACACTAGCGGGGGAAACCTAGATACGCAGTATTTT. The chain is built from TRBV11-2 and TRBJ2-3, with 11 bases that match TRBD2. The V and J ends lost 2 bases and 5 bases, in that order; junction bases with no gene match: 15. The germline V gene encodes CDR1 SGHAT and CDR2 FQNNGV. This CDR3 comprises 19 residues.